What follows are 13 T cell receptor beta chains derived from one specimen sequenced in a study of T cell repertoires in cytomegalovirus infection. MiXCR was run by TCRdb on the reads, yielding one entry per CDR3 protein. This table holds some 400,000 distinct CDR3 sequences, around 18% found once. Source material: PBMCs. These receptors were collected from a human donor in good health (CMV status not recorded). Some clones in this sample may be carry-over from other donors' samples.

V usage is TRBV12-3 or TRBV12-4 and J usage is TRBJ2-3; 9 positions agree with TRBD2. J lost 6 bases, V lost 5 bases, and 18 bases had no gene match. The CDR3 spans 18 residues. The CDR3 sequence: CASSHGLANSFRADTQYF. CDR3 sequence (DNA): TGTGCCAGCAGTCACGGACTAGCGAATTCTTTTCGTGCGGATACGCAGTATTTT.

Many counts were recorded for this clonotype. The chain uses TRBV7-2 and TRBJ2-1, with no clear D. This CDR3 is built from 17 residues. Germline assignment: CDR1 SGHTA and CDR2 FQGNSA. V was trimmed by 5 bases and J by 0 bases, leaving 17 bases between them. The CDR3 loop reads CASSPAGSALSYNEQFF. The CDR3 DNA reads TGTGCCAGCAGCCCGGCCGGGTCCGCTCTCTCCTACAATGAGCAGTTCTTC.

The rearrangement uses TRBV7-8 and TRBJ1-1; the match to TRBD1 covers 9 bases. The CDR3 is 15 residues long. CDR1 is SGHVS and CDR2 is FQNEAQ in the germline V gene. The trim removed 4 bases at V and 4 bases at J, leaving 7 bases unmatched. CDR3 nucleotide sequence: TGTGCCAGCAGCTCCCGGGACAGGGTTATCACTGAAGCTTTCTTT. Protein sequence: CASSSRDRVITEAFF.

This clonotype was found a few times. The chain recombines TRBV12-3 or TRBV12-4 with TRBJ1-1; no clear D gene. The CDR3 spans 13 residues. V lost 1 base, J lost 7 bases, and 10 bases lay in between. The CDR3 reads CASSLVGGGEAFF. CDR3 DNA sequence: TGTGCCAGCAGTTTAGTCGGAGGCGGTGAAGCTTTCTTT.

The V and J genes are TRBV7-6 and TRBJ2-5; TRBD1 matches 8 bases. Germline V lookup: CDR1 SGHVS, CDR2 FNYEAQ. The V and J ends lost 5 bases and 3 bases, in that order; junction bases with no gene match: 5. This CDR3 contains 14 residues. The DNA of the CDR3 is TGTGCCAGCAGCCTCTGGACAGGGAAAGAGACCCAGTACTTC. Translation gives CASSLWTGKETQYF.

This clonotype was seen ten or more times. The chain recombines TRBV7-9 with TRBJ2-2; tentatively, D is TRBD1 (5 bases). Trimming pared 5 bases from V and 4 bases from J, leaving 14 bases between. In germline, CDR1 is SEHNR, CDR2 FQNEAQ (reference sequence). This CDR3 has 15 amino acids. The CDR3 DNA reads TGTGCCAGCAGCCACCAGGGAAGTAGCACCGGGGAGCTGTTTTTT. This translates into CASSHQGSSTGELFF.

This clonotype has a handful of counts. The chain employs TRBV6-2 or TRBV6-3 and TRBJ1-5, with a tentative D call TRBD1 (6 bases). In germline, CDR1 is MNHEY, CDR2 SVGEGT. Trimming took off 5 bases at V and 0 bases at J, with 17 bases between the two ends. CDR3 length: 17 amino acids. CDR3 loop: CASSEGRTDLSNQPQHF. As DNA, the CDR3 is TGTGCCAGCAGTGAAGGCCGGACAGACCTTAGCAATCAGCCCCAGCATTTT.

This clonotype showed up just a few times. The gene calls are TRBV5-8 and TRBJ1-1; weak D call: TRBD1 (6 bases). This CDR3 has 14 amino acids. From germline, CDR1 is SGHTS and CDR2 YDEGEE. Deletions cut 2 bases from V and 0 bases from J, with 8 bases between. This CDR3 is CASSFQGLNTEAFF. The CDR3 coding sequence is TGTGCCAGCAGCTTTCAGGGGTTGAACACTGAAGCTTTCTTT.

The J gene is TRBJ2-5, the V gene TRBV5-6, with D tentatively TRBD2 (6 bases). V was clipped by 2 bases and J by 4 bases, with 21 bases between them. The CDR3 covers 17 residues. From germline, CDR1 is SGHDT and CDR2 YYEEEE. In DNA, the CDR3 is TGTGCCAGCAGCTTACCCTCGACTAGACGGGGTACAGAGACCCAGTACTTC. It is translated as CASSLPSTRRGTETQYF.

This clonotype appeared many times. The V call is TRBV7-2, the J call TRBJ2-1, with 9 positions matching TRBD2. The CDR3 has 17 amino acids. Looked up from germline, CDR1 is SGHTA and CDR2 is FQGNSA. V lost 2 bases, J lost 3 bases, and 8 bases stayed unmatched. CDR3 residues: CASSLRGGGAYYNEQFF. The CDR3 DNA is TGTGCCAGCAGCTTACGCGGCGGGGGGGCCTACTACAATGAGCAGTTCTTC.

The chain joins TRBV7-2 to TRBJ1-5; D uncertain. Trimming removed 6 bases at V and 0 bases at J, with 12 bases between. CDR1 SGHTA and CDR2 FQGNSA come from the germline V gene. The CDR3 spans 15 residues. For the CDR3, the DNA is TGTGCCAGCAGTCGATCCGCGTCTAGCAATCAGCCCCAGCATTTT. The encoded protein is CASSRSASSNQPQHF.

This chain connects TRBV20-1 to TRBJ2-5, with D hard to call. Trimming cost V 6 bases and J 4 bases, with 24 bases left between them. Germline assignment: CDR1 DFQATT and CDR2 SNEGSKA (reference sequence). The CDR3 length is 16 residues. CDR3 sequence reads: CSAPSPAAPTPETQYF. DNA of the CDR3: TGCAGTGCACCATCACCCGCCGCCCCAACCCCAGAGACCCAGTACTTC.

The sample holds a few counts of this clonotype. J is TRBJ2-3 and V is TRBV7-2, with 9 nucleotides matching TRBD2. The CDR3 contains 17 residues. Germline CDR1 and CDR2: SGHTA and FQGNSA. V dropped 3 bases and J dropped 4; count of bases not matched to a gene: 11. CDR3 sequence (DNA): TGTGCCAGCAGCTTCCTTTGGGCTAGCGGGACAGCAGATACGCAGTATTTT. As protein: CASSFLWASGTADTQYF.